The 22 T cell receptor beta chains listed next were all sequenced from one sample in a study of shared clonotypes between healthy human individuals. Clones were sequenced by immunoSEQ multiplex PCR, and TCRdb holds only the in-frame ones, with some missing. The data hold approximately 940,000 clones, with approximately 80% observed a single time. The sequenced sample was memory CD4+ T cells sorted from blood. Regarding subset: CD45RA-negative fraction. The receptors originated from a man aged 18 to 29 in good health.

The chain's CDR3 is CASSRLAHNEQFF. The DNA for the CDR3 is TGTGCCAGCAGTAGACTAGCTCACAATGAGCAGTTCTTC. V gene TRBV6-5 combines with J gene TRBJ2-1; 7 bases fit TRBD2. The V gene end was trimmed by 5 bases and the J gene end by 5 bases; junction bases not matched to a gene: 3. The germline V gene has CDR1 MNHEY and CDR2 SVGAGI. The CDR3 runs 13 residues.

The chain carries TRBV18 and TRBJ2-5; D remains unclear. Germline-derived CDR1 and CDR2 are KGHSH and LQKENI. The germline V and J ends were trimmed by 4 bases and 2 bases, with 8 bases remaining between them. This CDR3 is built from 13 residues. The CDR3 loop is CASSRNRQETQYF. The CDR3 bases are TGTGCCAGCTCACGCAACAGACAAGAGACCCAGTACTTC.

This chain links TRBV19 with TRBJ2-3; D possibly uses TRBD1 or TRBD2 (5 bases each). CDR1 and CDR2 from the germline V gene are LNHDA and SQIVND (reference sequence). There are 15 residues in the CDR3. With 6 bases removed from V and 5 bases from J, the gap between germline ends came to 18 bases. The CDR3 loop reads CASRESGSGGDTQYF. The CDR3 nucleotides read TGTGCCAGTAGAGAGAGTGGCAGTGGGGGAGATACGCAGTATTTT.

The CDR3 coding sequence is TGTGCCAGCAGTTACAGGAGGGGGCTTGGGACTGAAGCTTTCTTT. Translating gives CASSYRRGLGTEAFF. The V gene is TRBV6-5, the J gene TRBJ1-1; 7 bases fit TRBD1. Trimming cost V 2 bases and J 5 bases; bases outside gene matches: 8. Per germline, CDR1 MNHEY and CDR2 SVGAGI. The CDR3 contains 15 residues.

The J gene is TRBJ2-1, the V gene TRBV6-6; the match to TRBD2 covers 9 bases. Trimming at V came to 5 bases and at J to 4 bases, leaving 6 bases not matched to a gene. Germline V gene data show CDR1 as MNHNY and CDR2 as SVGAGI (reference sequence). The CDR3 loop spans 15 amino acids. CDR3 in amino acids: CASSLGGGGYNEQFF. For the CDR3, the DNA is TGTGCCAGCAGTCTGGGCGGGGGGGGATACAATGAGCAGTTCTTC.

The genes are TRBV15 and TRBJ1-6; TRBD1 agrees at 8 bases. The CDR3 runs 19 residues. Per germline, CDR1 LNHNV and CDR2 YYDKDF (reference sequence). J was trimmed by 1 base and V by 1 base; bases with no gene match: 9. The CDR3 nucleotides read TGTGCCACCAGCAGAGGCCGGCAGGGGGCAAGGTCCTATAATTCACCCCTCCACTTT. Translated: CATSRGRQGARSYNSPLHF.

The V gene is TRBV10-1, the J gene TRBJ2-1; the D is unclear. CDR3 size: 15 residues. Trimming cost V 6 bases and J 2 bases, with 14 bases left between them. Germline V gives CDR1 WNHNN, CDR2 SYGVQD (reference sequence). The CDR3 here is CASRSRWSPYNEQFF. The CDR3 region has the DNA TGCGCCAGCAGGAGCAGGTGGAGCCCCTACAATGAGCAGTTCTTC.

The chain carries TRBV5-1 and TRBJ2-3; D is perhaps TRBD1 or TRBD2 (5 bases each). This CDR3 contains 14 residues. Trimming took off 4 bases at V and 2 bases at J, with 11 bases between the two ends. CDR1 and CDR2 (germline): SGHRS, YFSETQ. CDR3 loop: CASSIGATTDTQYF. The CDR3 DNA reads TGCGCCAGCAGCATCGGGGCAACCACAGATACGCAGTATTTT.

The rearrangement joins TRBV6-5 to TRBJ1-6; weak D call: TRBD1 (5 bases). Germline-derived CDR1 and CDR2 are MNHEY and SVGAGI. The CDR3 length is 16 residues. V shed 0 bases and J shed 5 bases, with 11 bases lying between them. CDR3 nucleotide sequence: TGTGCCAGCAGTTACTCGTCGCAGGGCCATAATTCACCCCTCCACTTT. Translation: CASSYSSQGHNSPLHF.

This clone was seen a single time. The sample carries other DNA sequences with the same CDR3. This chain joins TRBV7-2 and TRBJ2-5; possible D gene TRBD2, 5 bases. The germline V gene has CDR1 SGHTA and CDR2 FQGNSA. The CDR3 spans 13 residues. V lost 1 base to trimming and J lost 5 bases, with 8 bases between them. Written as DNA, the CDR3 is TGTGCCAGCAGCTTAGGAACTAGTGAGACCCAGTACTTC. It translates to CASSLGTSETQYF.

The chain combines TRBV6-4 with TRBJ2-6; 7 positions match TRBD2. The CDR3 is made up of 15 amino acids. Unmatched junction bases numbered 3, after V lost 6 bases and J lost 1 base. Germline assignment: CDR1 MRHNA and CDR2 SNTAGT. The DNA for the CDR3 is TGTGCCAGCAGCGATAGCGGGTCTGGGGCCAACGTCCTGACTTTC. Its translation: CASSDSGSGANVLTF.

This sequence joins TRBV15 and TRBJ2-7; the match to TRBD2 covers 10 bases. The V segment lost 5 bases and the J segment 4 bases; nucleotides outside the gene matches: 14. The germline gives CDR1 LNHNV, CDR2 YYDKDF (reference sequence). The CDR3 is 17 residues long. In nucleotides, the CDR3 is TGTGCCACCAGCCATAGCTCAGGAGCGGGAGGGCTATACGAGCAGTACTTC. Amino acid sequence: CATSHSSGAGGLYEQYF.

This clone appeared a single time. The V gene is TRBV30, the J gene TRBJ2-1; D is ambiguous. Trimming left V 1 base short and J 6 bases short, with 10 bases between. There are 13 residues in the CDR3. CDR1 is GTSNPN, CDR2 SVGIG, per germline (reference sequence). The CDR3, as DNA: TGTGCCTGGAGTGGCTATAGCTTCAATGAGCAGTTCTTC. Protein: CAWSGYSFNEQFF.

In regard to this clone: Relative to the germline gene, one junction end is altered; a read error may explain this. J is TRBJ1-1 and V is TRBV6-1; 8 nucleotides line up with TRBD1. In germline, CDR1 is MNHNS, CDR2 SASEGT. The CDR3 runs 12 residues. The CDR3 sequence is CASRGQDAEFYF. The CDR3 DNA follows: TGTGCCAGCAGGGGACAGGACGCGGAGTTCTACTTT.

V is TRBV5-4 and J is TRBJ1-2, with D uncertain. The CDR3 runs 14 residues. Germline CDR1 reads SGHNT; CDR2 reads YYREEE (reference sequence). Trimming shortened V by 7 bases and J by 4 bases, and 17 bases separated the two germline ends. The CDR3: CASSFDGKSYGYTF. In nucleotides, the CDR3 is TGTGCCAGCTCTTTTGATGGGAAGAGCTATGGCTACACCTTC. The full variable domain, completed using reference TRBV5-4 and TRBJ1-2, is ETGVTQSPTHLIKTRGQQVTLRCSSQSGHNTVSWYQQALGQGPQFIFQYYREEENGRGNFPPRFSGLQFPNYSSELNVNALELDDSALYLCASSFDGKSYGYTFGSGTRLTVV.

Ten or more counts support this clone. The rearrangement joins TRBV30 to TRBJ1-1; no reliable D call. The CDR3 runs 12 residues. Germline V gene data show CDR1 as GTSNPN and CDR2 as SVGIG (reference sequence). Trimming cost V 7 bases and J 8 bases, with 17 bases left between them. The CDR3 sequence: CASARAASEAFF. The CDR3 DNA sequence: TGTGCCTCAGCCCGGGCGGCCTCCGAAGCTTTCTTT.

The chain recombines TRBV28 with TRBJ1-1, with D maybe TRBD1 (5 bases). CDR3 length equals 11 residues. Deletions cut 10 bases from V and 4 bases from J, with 10 bases between. Per the germline V gene, CDR1 is MDHEN and CDR2 is SYDVKM. CDR3 in amino acids: CATVGGTEAFF. DNA for the CDR3: TGTGCCACGGTTGGGGGCACTGAAGCTTTCTTT.

Concerning this clone: Other DNA sequences of this sample code for an identical CDR3. V gene TRBV5-1 combines with J gene TRBJ2-7; TRBD1 agrees at 9 bases. Trimming cost V 0 bases and J 4 bases; bases outside gene matches: 2. Germline assignment: CDR1 SGHRS and CDR2 YFSETQ. The CDR3 totals 14 residues. Written as DNA, the CDR3 is TGCGCCAGCAGCTTGGGACAGGGGGTGTACGAGCAGTACTTC. Translating it yields CASSLGQGVYEQYF.

In its sample, this clone was seen a few times. The chain carries TRBV19 and TRBJ1-2; a possible D gene is TRBD1 (5 bases). The CDR3 loop spans 15 amino acids. V was cut by 3 bases and J by 3 bases, with 14 bases left in between. The germline gives CDR1 LNHDA, CDR2 SQIVND (reference sequence). The CDR3 bases are TGTGCCAGTAGTATTTCCGACAGTCCTCACTATGGCTACACCTTC. This translates into CASSISDSPHYGYTF. The whole variable domain, remainder taken from reference TRBV19 and TRBJ1-2, is DGGITQSPKYLFRKEGQNVTLSCEQNLNHDAMYWYRQDPGQGLRLIYYSQIVNDFQKGDIAEGYSVSREKKESFPLTVTSAQKNPTAFYLCASSISDSPHYGYTFGSGTRLTVV.

The chain links TRBV21-1 to TRBJ1-4. TRBV21-1 is flagged as a pseudogene. This CDR3 has 11 residues. CDR3 loop: CASNQNEKLFF. The CDR3 region has the DNA TGTGCCAGCAACCAAAATGAAAAACTGTTTTTT.

The genes are TRBV28 and TRBJ1-6, with no clear D. Trimming left V 4 bases short and J 6 bases short, with 7 bases between. Looked up from germline, CDR1 is MDHEN and CDR2 is SYDVKM. The CDR3 consists of 13 residues. The CDR3 region has the DNA TGTGCCAGCAGTTCGCTGTTTAATTCACCCCTCCACTTT. Protein product: CASSSLFNSPLHF.

The chain couples TRBV29-1 to TRBJ1-1; tentatively, D is TRBD1 (5 bases). The CDR3 has 15 amino acids. Trimming removed 4 bases from V and 4 bases from J, with 19 bases in between. Per the germline V gene, CDR1 is SQVTM and CDR2 is ANQGSEA. CDR3 bases: TGCAGCGTTGTCCCAATCTTGGGGGGGGGCACTGAAGCTTTCTTT. Translated: CSVVPILGGGTEAFF. The full variable domain, with the rest looked up from reference TRBV29-1 and TRBJ1-1, is SAVISQKPSRDICQRGTSLTIQCQVDSQVTMMFWYRQQPGQSLTLIATANQGSEATYESGFVIDKFPISRPNLTFSTLTVSNMSPEDSSIYLCSVVPILGGGTEAFFGQGTRLTVV.